This TCR beta chain comes out of a study of OX40 agonist ivuxolimab in advanced cancers. Study at large: Anti-PD-1, anti-PD-L1 or anti-CTLA-4 therapy given earlier was allowed, and roughly 38% had some.

TCRdb keeps only in-frame clones here, not all; method: immunoSEQ multiplex PCR. The sample lists about 32,000 clones, about 89% seen once, with 4% to 5.5% in the top ten. Germline CDR1 is SGHRS and CDR2 is YFSETQ. V lost 2 bases and J lost 4, with 13 bases in between. This CDR3 spans 15 amino acids. Material: CD4+ or CD8+ T cells sorted from blood, obtained in a trial of the OX40 agonist ivuxolimab. This clonotype was sampled from an adult with an advanced solid tumor such as melanoma, head and neck, liver or kidney cancer. This chain joins TRBV5-1 and TRBJ2-1; D could derive from TRBD1 or TRBD2 (6 bases each). The CDR3, as DNA: TGCGCCAGCAGCTTTACGGGGGCCGATTACAATGAGCAGTTCTTC. It is translated as CASSFTGADYNEQFF.